Following are 31 T cell receptor beta chains from one sample sequenced in a study of shared clonotypes between healthy human individuals. The table came from immunoSEQ multiplex PCR; TCRdb's copy has only in-frame clones and leaves some out. The table lists 850,000 to 1,200,000 clones, more than 65% of them singletons, with approximately 1.5% in the top ten. Sequencing used memory CD4+ T cells sorted from blood. The sample's subset: CD45RA-negative fraction. All receptors come from a man aged 18 to 29 in good health.

The chain couples TRBV6-5 to TRBJ2-1; 12 nucleotides align to TRBD2. J gave up 4 bases and V 6 bases, and 4 bases lay outside the gene matches. CDR3 length: 15 amino acids. Germline-derived CDR1 and CDR2 are MNHEY and SVGAGI. CDR3 protein: CASRGLAGIYNEQFF. The CDR3 DNA follows: TGTGCCAGCAGGGGACTAGCGGGTATTTACAATGAGCAGTTCTTC.

This chain connects TRBV5-1 to TRBJ2-1; 11 bases fit TRBD2. V shed 0 bases and J 8 bases; nucleotides not matched to a gene: 4. Germline CDR1 SGHRS, CDR2 YFSETQ. This CDR3 is 15 amino acids long. The CDR3 DNA is TGCGCCAGCAGCTTGGCACTAGCGGGAGCGGATGAGCAGTTCTTC. This codes for CASSLALAGADEQFF.

J is TRBJ2-2 and V is TRBV6-5, with 9 bases identical to TRBD2. Trimming removed 5 bases from V and 7 bases from J; junction bases left unmatched: 2. The CDR3 contains 13 residues. CDR1 is MNHEY, CDR2 SVGAGI, per germline. CDR3 DNA: TGTGCCAGCAGTGGCGGGGGGGTCGGGGAGCTGTTTTTT. Amino acid sequence: CASSGGGVGELFF.

CDR3 amino acids: CSVEVGSGIQKETQYF. CDR3 sequence (DNA): TGCAGCGTTGAAGTAGGGTCAGGCATCCAAAAAGAGACCCAGTACTTC. The chain uses TRBV29-1 and TRBJ2-5; no clear D gene. The CDR3 has 16 residues. Trimming pared 1 base from V and 3 bases from J, leaving 18 bases between. Germline CDR1 is SQVTM and CDR2 is ANQGSEA.

The CDR3 spells CASSEPRTSGGLGEQFF. Here the CDR3 DNA reads TGCGCCAGCAGTGAGCCTAGGACTAGCGGGGGGTTAGGTGAGCAGTTCTTC. V usage is TRBV10-2 and J usage is TRBJ2-1, with TRBD2 matching 14 bases. The CDR3 is 17 amino acids. Germline assignment: CDR1 WSHSY and CDR2 SAAADI. J gave up 9 bases and V 2 bases, and 9 bases lay outside the gene matches.

The V and J genes are TRBV29-1 and TRBJ1-2; 7 nucleotides agree with TRBD1. The CDR3 length is 12 residues. Losses at the gene ends were 6 bases for V and 5 bases for J; bases not matched to a gene: 6. Germline CDR1 reads SQVTM; CDR2 reads ANQGSEA. CDR3: CSVSGTAYGYTF. DNA for the CDR3: TGCAGCGTGAGCGGGACAGCGTATGGCTACACCTTC.

The chain recombines TRBV30 with TRBJ2-7; 7 nucleotides match TRBD2. Unmatched junction bases numbered 14, after V lost 0 bases and J lost 3 bases. The CDR3 is 17 residues long. Germline CDR1 GTSNPN, CDR2 SVGIG (reference sequence). The CDR3 loop reads CAWSVPRQGGSRYEQYF. In DNA, the CDR3 is TGTGCCTGGAGTGTACCCCGGCAGGGAGGGAGCCGCTACGAGCAGTACTTC.

The chain combines TRBV5-1 with TRBJ2-7; TRBD1 matches at 8 bases. From germline, CDR1 is SGHRS and CDR2 YFSETQ. The CDR3 sequence is 14 residues long. V lost 3 bases to trimming and J lost 3 bases; unmatched junction nucleotides: 5. CDR3: CASSSGQAIYEQYF. For the CDR3, the DNA is TGCGCCAGCAGCTCGGGACAGGCGATCTACGAGCAGTACTTC. Combining the CDR3 with reference TRBV5-1 and TRBJ2-7 gives the whole variable domain KAGVTQTPRYLIKTRGQQVTLSCSPISGHRSVSWYQQTPGQGLQFLFEYFSETQRNKGNFPGRFSGRQFSNSRSEMNVSTLELGDSALYLCASSSGQAIYEQYFGPGTRLTVT.

The genes are TRBV6-1 and TRBJ1-6; the match to TRBD1 covers 9 bases. The CDR3 is 14 amino acids. The trim removed 6 bases at V and 10 bases at J, leaving 7 bases unmatched. Germline V gene sequence: CDR1 MNHNS, CDR2 SASEGT. CDR3 residues: CASRGGQGQSPLHF. The CDR3 DNA reads as TGTGCCAGCAGGGGCGGACAGGGGCAGTCACCCCTCCACTTT.

The chain links TRBV5-1 to TRBJ2-3, with unresolved D. Germline CDR1 SGHRS, CDR2 YFSETQ. The CDR3 length is 13 residues. V lost 3 bases and J 7 bases, leaving 12 bases between the germline ends. The DNA of the CDR3 is TGCGCCAGCAGCTCACCCGTGTCAAATACGCAGTATTTT. It specifies CASSSPVSNTQYF.

This chain joins TRBV28 and TRBJ2-7; the match to TRBD1 covers 8 bases. The CDR3 length is 13 residues. CDR1 is MDHEN, CDR2 SYDVKM, per germline. Losses at the gene ends were 9 bases for V and 4 bases for J; bases not matched to a gene: 8. CDR3 in amino acids: CASRDRFQYEQYF. The CDR3 DNA reads as TGTGCCAGTCGGGACAGGTTCCAATACGAGCAGTACTTC.

The chain has TRBV19 and TRBJ2-7; a possible D gene is TRBD2 (5 bases). Per the germline V gene, CDR1 is LNHDA and CDR2 is SQIVND (reference sequence). This CDR3 has 14 residues. Trimming cost V 9 bases and J 7 bases, with 22 bases left between them. The CDR3 loop is CASNPGIRTGEQYF. DNA for the CDR3: TGTGCCAGCAACCCCGGGATCCGGACGGGGGAGCAGTACTTC.

The chain combines TRBV6-1 with TRBJ2-1, with TRBD2 matching over 9 bases. The germline V gene encodes CDR1 MNHNS and CDR2 SASEGT. The CDR3 has 12 residues. J lost 6 bases, V lost 8 bases, and 2 bases had no gene match. The CDR3 DNA reads TGTGCCAGCGGGCGGGAGGGCAATGAGCAGTTCTTC. It codes for CASGREGNEQFF.

The chain couples TRBV13 to TRBJ1-1; 7 positions agree with TRBD1. Per the germline V gene, CDR1 is PRHDT and CDR2 is FYEKMQ (reference sequence). V trimming: 5 bases; J trimming: 3 bases; junction bases outside the gene matches: 12. This CDR3 region has 16 residues. The CDR3 spells CASSPGGGSKDTEAFF. CDR3 DNA: TGTGCCAGCAGCCCAGGGGGGGGAAGTAAGGACACTGAAGCTTTCTTT.

V is TRBV29-1 and J is TRBJ2-7; D not resolved. Germline CDR1 reads SQVTM; CDR2 reads ANQGSEA. This CDR3 is built from 12 residues. V was clipped by 1 base and J by 0 bases, with 4 bases between them. This CDR3 reads CSVEANSYEQYF. CDR3 sequence (DNA): TGCAGCGTTGAAGCCAACTCCTACGAGCAGTACTTC.

In its sample, this clone was seen a few times. The V call is TRBV18, the J call TRBJ1-2; 9 bases are a match to TRBD1. Germline assignment: CDR1 KGHSH and CDR2 LQKENI. J gave up 4 bases and V 4 bases, and 7 bases lay outside the gene matches. The CDR3 extends over 15 amino acids. In nucleotides, the CDR3 is TGTGCCAGCTCACAAAACCGGGACAGGGCCTATGGCTACACCTTC. This gives the protein CASSQNRDRAYGYTF.

This clone has more than one count but fewer than ten. The chain combines TRBV29-1 with TRBJ2-6; 7 bases are a match to TRBD2. V shed 3 bases and J 2 bases; nucleotides not matched to a gene: 1. Germline CDR1 reads SQVTM; CDR2 reads ANQGSEA. CDR3 length equals 14 residues. The CDR3 loop is CSVDGGAGANVLTF. The CDR3 DNA sequence: TGCAGCGTTGATGGGGGGGCTGGGGCCAACGTCCTGACTTTC.

V and J are TRBV6-6 and TRBJ2-5; 7 positions agree with TRBD1. Germline V gene data show CDR1 as MNHNY and CDR2 as SVGAGI (reference sequence). This CDR3 has 14 amino acids. J lost 4 bases, V lost 0 bases, and 2 bases had no gene match. DNA for the CDR3: TGTGCCAGCAGTTACTCGGGACAGTCAGAGACCCAGTACTTC. As protein: CASSYSGQSETQYF.

The chain uses TRBV4-3 and TRBJ1-2, with D hard to call. The CDR3 is 16 residues long. V lost 2 bases to trimming and J lost 7 bases, with 20 bases between them. The germline gives CDR1 LGHNA, CDR2 YSLEER. Here the CDR3 reads CASSQSRGHTDGGYTF. DNA of the CDR3: TGCGCCAGCAGCCAATCCCGAGGGCATACCGACGGTGGCTACACCTTC.

The chain uses TRBV18 and TRBJ2-1; 12 nucleotides align to TRBD2. The V gene's germline CDR1 is KGHSH and CDR2 LQKENI. This CDR3 is 16 amino acids long. V was clipped by 3 bases and J by 7 bases; unmatched bases: 7. This CDR3 is CASSPLTSGSTNEQFF. CDR3 coding DNA: TGTGCCAGCTCACCCCTGACTAGCGGGAGTACTAATGAGCAGTTCTTC.

The J gene is TRBJ2-5, the V gene TRBV7-9, with a weak D call TRBD2 (5 bases). This CDR3 region has 16 residues. Germline CDR1 reads SEHNR; CDR2 reads FQNEAQ (reference sequence). V lost 8 bases and J 2 bases, leaving 21 bases between the germline ends. The CDR3 loop is CASSPRRLAMQETQYF. The CDR3, as DNA: TGTGCCAGCTCCCCCCGTAGGCTAGCTATGCAAGAGACCCAGTACTTC.

This clone was detected only a few times. This chain connects TRBV23-1 to TRBJ2-1; possible D gene TRBD2, 6 bases. TRBV23-1 is marked as an open reading frame, function uncertain. The CDR3 contains 14 residues. The V end lost 11 bases, the J end lost 0 bases, and 14 bases lay between the germline ends. CDR3 coding DNA: TGCGCCCGACCGTGGCGGGACTCCTACAATGAGCAGTTCTTC. This translates into CARPWRDSYNEQFF.

The rearrangement joins TRBV6-1 to TRBJ1-2, with D uncertain. Germline CDR1 MNHNS, CDR2 SASEGT. CDR3 length: 15 amino acids. Trimming took 4 bases from V and 0 from J, leaving 12 bases between them. This CDR3 reads CASSVVSSTNYGYTF. CDR3 coding DNA: TGTGCCAGCAGTGTTGTGAGTAGCACTAACTATGGCTACACCTTC.

This clone was counted between two and nine times. This sequence joins TRBV6-5 and TRBJ2-3; D may match TRBD1 or TRBD2 (5 bases each). Germline V gives CDR1 MNHEY, CDR2 SVGAGI. The CDR3 is 15 residues long. V lost 6 bases, J lost 1 base, and 14 bases lay in between. The CDR3: CASRDGTRGTDTQYF. The CDR3 DNA sequence: TGTGCCAGCAGAGACGGGACCAGGGGCACAGATACGCAGTATTTT.

V and J are TRBV6-4 and TRBJ2-5, with 11 bases fitting TRBD1. The germline V gene has CDR1 MRHNA and CDR2 SNTAGT. The CDR3 is 15 residues long. V shed 5 bases, J shed 0 bases, and the junction held 2 bases outside the gene matches. Here the CDR3 reads CASSRDRGYQETQYF. In DNA form, the CDR3 reads TGTGCCAGCAGTCGGGACAGGGGGTACCAAGAGACCCAGTACTTC.

This clone was observed a single time. The CDR3 reads CASNIQGTNEKLFF. The CDR3 coding sequence is TGTGCCAGTAACATACAGGGGACCAATGAAAAACTGTTTTTT. This chain uses TRBV19 with TRBJ1-4, with 7 bases lining up with TRBD1. Germline CDR1 LNHDA, CDR2 SQIVND (reference sequence). J was trimmed by 5 bases and V by 7 bases; bases with no gene match: 7. The CDR3 has 14 amino acids.

The gene calls are TRBV19 and TRBJ2-6; no definite D call. V was clipped by 5 bases and J by 14 bases, with 13 bases between them. Germline-derived CDR1 and CDR2 are LNHDA and SQIVND (reference sequence). The CDR3 has 12 residues. The CDR3 DNA reads TGTGCCAGTAGTTCCCTTTTAGGCCTCCTGACTTTC. The encoded protein is CASSSLLGLLTF.

The rearrangement links TRBV5-5 to TRBJ2-2, with D tentatively TRBD2 (6 bases). The CDR3 spans 15 residues. Between the trimmed V and J ends, which lost 6 bases and 4 bases, there was a span of 16 bases. CDR1 and CDR2 from the germline V gene are SGHKS and YYEKEE (reference sequence). CDR3 in amino acids: CASTLPAGSTGELFF. CDR3 nucleotide sequence: TGTGCCAGCACCCTGCCGGCGGGGAGCACCGGGGAGCTGTTTTTT.

This chain connects TRBV7-9 to TRBJ2-1; unclear D gene. The V and J ends lost 3 bases and 5 bases respectively, with 8 bases between them. Germline loops: CDR1 SEHNR, CDR2 FQNEAQ (reference sequence). The CDR3 length is 13 residues. Written as DNA, the CDR3 is TGTGCCAGCAGCTTTTTGGGAAACAATGAGCAGTTCTTC. Translation gives CASSFLGNNEQFF.

The rearrangement uses TRBV7-2 and TRBJ2-7; 7 nucleotides match TRBD1. The germline V gene has CDR1 SGHTA and CDR2 FQGNSA. The CDR3 loop spans 15 amino acids. V shed 5 bases and J 13 bases; nucleotides not matched to a gene: 20. The CDR3 nucleotides are TGTGCCAGCAGCGTCCCCGATCCCACCGGGACAGTGGAATACTTC. This gives the protein CASSVPDPTGTVEYF.

The CDR3 nucleotides read TGTGCCAGCGGAATAGGGGGCAGGGATACGCAGTATTTT. It yields the protein CASGIGGRDTQYF. The rearrangement links TRBV6-1 to TRBJ2-3; 7 bases line up with TRBD1. The trim removed 8 bases at V and 6 bases at J, leaving 8 bases unmatched. This CDR3 is built from 13 residues. Germline lookup yields CDR1 MNHNS and CDR2 SASEGT.